A few counts support the clone carrying this T cell receptor beta chain. In the study's own analysis: Estimation of nucleated cell counts was performed using reference gene primer amplification. The assay was immunoSEQ multiplex PCR, and TCRdb's table has in-frame clones only and misses some. The D gene and trimming were derived from the DNA, and the V and J assignments and clone size from that table. The table has about 160,000 clones, roughly 90% seen once. These data are taken from a study of blood T cell repertoires in COVID-19. CDR1 and CDR2 from the germline V gene are KGHSH and LQKENI. V shed 2 bases, J shed 6 bases, and the junction held 5 bases outside the gene matches. The CDR3 extends over 14 amino acids. Participants were aged about 18 to 100 years from approximately 24 US areas.

This TCR was recovered from a woman in her forties or fifties who had recovered from COVID-19. Sequencing was performed on PBMCs or T cells enriched from blood (not recorded which). The rearrangement uses TRBV18 and TRBJ2-7, with 9 bases matching TRBD1. CDR3 amino acids: CASSPGTGRSEQYF. CDR3 coding DNA: TGTGCCAGCTCACCAGGGACAGGGAGGTCCGAGCAGTACTTC.